The 23 T cell receptor beta chains listed next were all sequenced from one sample in a study of CD8 T cells in ankylosing spondylitis. TCRdb passed the 5' RACE reads through MiXCR, listing each CDR3 protein once. Of under 250,000 distinct CDR3 sequences detected, around a quarter appear once; the ten largest clones hold under 8%. The sequenced sample was blood, either unsorted or a sorted T cell fraction (not recorded which). The receptors derive from a male donor with ankylosing spondylitis or in good health (not recorded which).

This clonotype was found many times. The rearrangement joins TRBV28 to TRBJ1-5, with 7 bases aligning to TRBD1. Germline trimming cut 5 bases from V and 5 bases from J; bases unmatched to any gene: 12. The CDR3 contains 16 residues. CDR1 is MDHEN, CDR2 SYDVKM, per germline. CDR3 DNA: TGTGCCAGCAGTGCGGCGGTCGAGGACAGGTATCAGCCCCAGCATTTT. Translating it yields CASSAAVEDRYQPQHF.

This clonotype was recorded many times. The CDR3 reads CASSYSTSGRANYNEQFF. CDR3 DNA: TGTGCCAGCAGTTACTCGACTAGCGGGAGAGCAAATTACAATGAGCAGTTCTTC. The chain recombines TRBV6-2 or TRBV6-3 with TRBJ2-1; 12 bases are a match to TRBD2. The CDR3 is 18 residues long. V shed 0 bases and J 4 bases; nucleotides not matched to a gene: 7. Germline-derived CDR1 and CDR2 are MNHEY and SVGEGT.

In its sample, this clonotype was seen a few times. The chain carries TRBV6-1 and TRBJ2-1; TRBD2 aligns across 13 bases. The CDR3 totals 17 residues. V shed 5 bases, J shed 6 bases, and the junction held 10 bases outside the gene matches. The germline gives CDR1 MNHNS, CDR2 SASEGT. The CDR3 spells CASSRTPGLAGSNEQFF. DNA for the CDR3: TGTGCCAGCAGTCGAACACCGGGACTAGCGGGATCCAATGAGCAGTTCTTC.

This clonotype is a singleton in its sample. Possible read error: a much larger clone is one base away. This rearrangement joins TRBV10-3 to TRBJ1-5, with D perhaps matching TRBD1 (5 bases). The CDR3 length is 13 residues. In germline, CDR1 is ENHRY, CDR2 SYGVKD. The CDR3 nucleotides are TGTGCCATCAGTGGACAGTTTAATCGGCCCCAGCATTTT. Amino acids: CAISGQFNRPQHF.

This clonotype was counted once. One base away lies a much larger clone, so this may be a sequencing read error. V is TRBV18 and J is TRBJ2-5, with 7 bases identical to TRBD2. CDR1 and CDR2 (germline): KGHSH, LQKENI. CDR3 size: 13 residues. DNA of the CDR3: TGTACCAGCTCACAAGCGGGACGAGAGACCCAGTACTTC. Translating gives CTSSQAGRETQYF. Full variable domain (missing parts from reference TRBV18 and TRBJ2-5): NAGVMQNPRHLVRRRGQEARLRCSPMKGHSHVYWYRQLPEEGLKFMVYLQKENIIDESGMPKERFSAEFPKEGPSILRIQQVVRGDSAAYFCTSSQAGRETQYFGPGTRLLVL.

This clonotype was picked up many times. CDR3 sequence reads: CASSQRSGTGVNTIYF. CDR3 nucleotide sequence: TGTGCCAGCAGCCAACGTTCCGGGACAGGGGTGAACACCATATATTTT. The V call is TRBV7-8, the J call TRBJ1-3, with 10 bases fitting TRBD1. V shed 5 bases and J 7 bases; nucleotides not matched to a gene: 11. The V gene's germline CDR1 is SGHVS and CDR2 FQNEAQ. The CDR3 sequence is 16 residues long. Full variable domain (rest looked up from reference TRBV7-8 and TRBJ1-3): GAGVSQSPRYKVAKRGQDVALRCDPISGHVSLFWYQQALGQGPEFLTYFQNEAQLDKSGLPSDRFFAERPEGSVSTLKIQRTQQEDSAVYLCASSQRSGTGVNTIYFGEGSWLTVV.

This clonotype was found a few times. This chain uses TRBV11-2 with TRBJ2-1, with 14 positions matching TRBD2. V gave up 1 base and J gave up 1 base; unmatched junction bases: 6. The CDR3 is made up of 19 amino acids. Looked up from germline, CDR1 is SGHAT and CDR2 is FQNNGV. The CDR3 DNA sequence: TGTGCCAGCAGCTTAGTAGGGACTAGCGGGAGAAGGTCCTACAATGAGCAGTTCTTC. Translating gives CASSLVGTSGRRSYNEQFF.

The gene calls are TRBV9 and TRBJ2-7; D call uncertain. V gave up 1 base and J gave up 4 bases, with 9 bases separating them. The CDR3 is made up of 13 amino acids. Per germline, CDR1 SGDLS and CDR2 YYNGEE. The CDR3 reads CASSVTVRYEQYF. The CDR3 nucleotides are TGTGCCAGCAGCGTAACAGTAAGATACGAGCAGTACTTC.

This clonotype has ten or more counts. V gene TRBV29-1 combines with J gene TRBJ2-7; no clear D. Germline lookup yields CDR1 SQVTM and CDR2 ANQGSEA. The CDR3 loop spans 10 amino acids. The V end was cut by 6 bases, the J end by 5 bases, with 8 bases between. In DNA form, the CDR3 reads TGCAGCGTCGCTACTCACGAGCAGTACTTC. This translates into CSVATHEQYF.

This clonotype was seen a handful of times. This chain links TRBV4-1 with TRBJ2-7; TRBD2 matches 10 bases. Germline V lookup: CDR1 MGHRA, CDR2 YSYEKL. V lost 0 bases to trimming and J lost 0 bases; unmatched junction nucleotides: 5. The CDR3 has 17 residues. The CDR3 DNA follows: TGCGCCAGCAGCCAAGATCAAGCTAGCGGGAGCTCCTACGAGCAGTACTTC. It translates to CASSQDQASGSSYEQYF.

Only a few counts were recorded for this clonotype. In DNA form, the CDR3 reads TGCAGTGCGTCCGGGGACAGGGGAAGTTCACCCCTCCACTTT. Its translation is CSASGDRGSSPLHF. V usage is TRBV20-1 and J usage is TRBJ1-6, with 10 bases matching TRBD1. CDR1 and CDR2 from the germline V gene are DFQATT and SNEGSKA (reference sequence). The J segment lost 9 bases and the V segment lost 6 bases, leaving 8 bases of the junction unmatched. This CDR3 contains 14 residues.

This clonotype was recorded at least ten times. This chain connects TRBV20-1 to TRBJ2-1, with D possibly being TRBD2 (6 bases). CDR3 length: 12 amino acids. V lost 6 bases to trimming and J lost 15 bases, with 21 bases between them. CDR1 and CDR2 from the germline V gene are DFQATT and SNEGSKA (reference sequence). The CDR3 DNA reads as TGCAGTGCCTCCTGGAGGGCGGAGTCGCCGTTCTTC. This translates into CSASWRAESPFF.

This clonotype occurred many times. The J gene is TRBJ1-2, the V gene TRBV5-1, with D possibly being TRBD1 (5 bases). Trimming pared 2 bases from V and 4 bases from J, leaving 15 bases between. This CDR3 has 15 amino acids. The germline CDR1 and CDR2 sequences are SGHRS and YFSETQ. The CDR3 reads CASSLRSGGAYGYTF. The CDR3 DNA reads as TGCGCCAGCAGCTTAAGGTCGGGGGGTGCCTATGGCTACACCTTC.

This clonotype was recorded many times. This chain connects TRBV12-3 or TRBV12-4 to TRBJ2-7; 10 nucleotides align to TRBD2. The CDR3 loop spans 15 amino acids. The J segment lost 1 base and the V segment lost 5 bases, leaving 5 bases of the junction unmatched. In nucleotides, the CDR3 is TGTGCCAGCAGTCAAACTAGCGGGATATCCTACGAGCAGTACTTC. Protein: CASSQTSGISYEQYF.

This clonotype was seen once. The chain couples TRBV20-1 to TRBJ2-3, with unresolved D. CDR1 and CDR2 from the germline V gene are DFQATT and SNEGSKA (reference sequence). CDR3 length: 15 amino acids. Trimming left V 3 bases short and J 2 bases short, with 15 bases between. CDR3 sequence (DNA): TGCAGTGCTAGTTTTTCGACTCTCTACACAGATACGCAGTATTTT. As protein: CSASFSTLYTDTQYF.

Many counts were recorded for this clonotype. The chain has TRBV20-1 and TRBJ2-3; D might be TRBD2 (6 bases). The CDR3 has 14 residues. Germline V lookup: CDR1 DFQATT, CDR2 SNEGSKA (reference sequence). V lost 6 bases to trimming and J lost 4 bases, with 17 bases between them. The CDR3 here is CSAWRGLGADTQYF. CDR3 bases: TGCAGTGCCTGGAGGGGTCTAGGTGCAGATACGCAGTATTTT.

V is TRBV12-3 or TRBV12-4 and J is TRBJ2-7; the D gene could be TRBD1 or TRBD2 (5 bases each). The CDR3 covers 15 residues. Trimming stripped 3 bases from V and 5 bases from J, with 17 bases between. CDR3 in DNA: TGTGCCAGCAGTTTCCTCCTGGGGCAGGGACACGAGCAGTACTTC. Its protein product is CASSFLLGQGHEQYF.

This clonotype was seen repeatedly, ten times or more. The J gene is TRBJ2-7, the V gene TRBV5-1; D is unresolved. Germline lookup yields CDR1 SGHRS and CDR2 YFSETQ. The CDR3 extends over 15 amino acids. The V end lost 3 bases, the J end lost 1 base, and 14 bases lay between the germline ends. In nucleotides, the CDR3 is TGCGCCAGCAGCTCCGACCCAATTTCATCCTACGAGCAGTACTTC. Protein sequence: CASSSDPISSYEQYF. The complete variable domain, with remaining parts taken from reference TRBV5-1 and TRBJ2-7, reads KAGVTQTPRYLIKTRGQQVTLSCSPISGHRSVSWYQQTPGQGLQFLFEYFSETQRNKGNFPGRFSGRQFSNSRSEMNVSTLELGDSALYLCASSSDPISSYEQYFGPGTRLTVT.

This clonotype was seen ten or more times. The V and J genes are TRBV20-1 and TRBJ2-1; possibly TRBD2 for D (5 bases). Between the trimmed V and J ends, which lost 6 bases and 10 bases, there was a span of 16 bases. The CDR3 sequence is 12 residues long. Germline-derived CDR1 and CDR2 are DFQATT and SNEGSKA (reference sequence). The CDR3: CSATTTTTEQFF. The CDR3 region has the DNA TGCAGTGCAACCACGACTACCACGGAGCAGTTCTTC.

V is TRBV13 and J is TRBJ2-7, with 10 bases matching TRBD2. Trimming at V came to 1 base and at J to 4 bases, leaving 13 bases not matched to a gene. The V gene's germline CDR1 is PRHDT and CDR2 FYEKMQ (reference sequence). This CDR3 has 18 amino acids. DNA of the CDR3: TGTGCCAGCAGCTTAGAACCCCCCCGGGCTAGCGGGAGTTACGAGCAGTACTTC. As protein: CASSLEPPRASGSYEQYF.

The sample holds many counts of this clonotype. V is TRBV4-2 and J is TRBJ2-1; 8 nucleotides line up with TRBD2. J gave up 1 base and V 3 bases, and 5 bases lay outside the gene matches. Germline CDR1 LGHNA, CDR2 YNFKEQ. The CDR3 is made up of 16 amino acids. The CDR3 DNA is TGTGCCAGCAGCCACACTAGCGGTCCTTCCTACAATGAGCAGTTCTTC. As protein: CASSHTSGPSYNEQFF.

The chain is built from TRBV6-1 and TRBJ1-2; D possibly corresponds to TRBD1 (6 bases). V was shortened by 10 bases and J by 5 bases, with 26 bases between the two germline ends. Germline CDR1 MNHNS, CDR2 SASEGT. The CDR3 extends over 16 amino acids. In DNA form, the CDR3 reads TGTGCCACGGTGGGGGCCGAAGGGTTCGGATTTTATGGCTACACCTTC. This codes for CATVGAEGFGFYGYTF.

This clonotype was seen ten or more times. The chain couples TRBV7-3 to TRBJ2-2; possibly TRBD2 for D (7 bases). This CDR3 is 15 amino acids long. The germline V gene has CDR1 SGHTA and CDR2 FQGTGA. Deletions cut 5 bases from V and 7 bases from J, with 17 bases between. The CDR3 loop reads CASSQRGGRDGELFF. The CDR3 DNA follows: TGTGCCAGCAGCCAGAGGGGGGGGCGTGACGGGGAGCTGTTTTTT. Filled out from reference TRBV7-3 and TRBJ2-2, the complete variable domain reads GAGVSQTPSNKVTEKGKYVELRCDPISGHTALYWYRQSLGQGPEFLIYFQGTGAADDSGLPNDRFFAVRPEGSVSTLKIQRTERGDSAVYLCASSQRGGRDGELFFGEGSRLTVL.